This T cell receptor beta chain was found in a study of blood T cell repertoires in COVID-19. Study at large: Some COVID-19 samples were acute and others convalescent; all came from the United States, Italy and Spain.

The J segment lost 6 bases and the V segment lost 2 bases, leaving 4 bases of the junction unmatched. This CDR3 is 15 amino acids long. Germline V gene lookup returns CDR1 SGHNT and CDR2 YYREEE (reference sequence). Some clones are missing from TCRdb's copy, which holds only in-frame ones; the method was immunoSEQ multiplex PCR. The sample has a few hundred thousand clones; about 86% are singletons. The chain has TRBV5-4 and TRBJ2-3; 12 bases line up with TRBD1. This receptor was obtained from a woman between 50 and 59 years old with acute or convalescent COVID-19. What was sequenced was peripheral blood. The CDR3 protein is CASSFGTGGMDTQYF. Here the CDR3 DNA reads TGTGCCAGCAGCTTTGGGACAGGGGGCATGGATACGCAGTATTTT.